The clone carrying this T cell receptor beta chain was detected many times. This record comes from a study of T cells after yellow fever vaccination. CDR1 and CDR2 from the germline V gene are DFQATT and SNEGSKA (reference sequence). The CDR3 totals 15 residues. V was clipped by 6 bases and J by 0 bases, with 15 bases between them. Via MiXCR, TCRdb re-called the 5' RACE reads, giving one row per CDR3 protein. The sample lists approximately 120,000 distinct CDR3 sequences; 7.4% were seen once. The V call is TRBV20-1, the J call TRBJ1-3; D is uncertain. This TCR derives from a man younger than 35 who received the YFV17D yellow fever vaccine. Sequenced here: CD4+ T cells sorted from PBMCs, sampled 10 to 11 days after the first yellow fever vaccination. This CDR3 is CSANGPGTSGNTIYF. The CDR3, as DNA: TGCAGTGCAAATGGGCCCGGTACCTCTGGAAACACCATATATTTT.